A single sample is the source of the 3 T cell receptor beta chains below, sequenced in a study of T-cell reconstitution after alpha-beta-depleted transplantation in children. Unique molecular identifiers featured in how the TCRbeta library was prepared. One entry per CDR3 protein, called by TCRdb with MiXCR from the PCR reads. The table lists 150,000 to 250,000 distinct CDR3 sequences, about 14% of them singletons, with approximately 13% in the top ten. Sequenced here: PBMCs from the stem cell graft donor, sampled from the stem cell graft. These receptors were taken from a human donor who donated a stem cell graft to a child with acute lymphoblastic leukemia.

In this sample, this clonotype turned up many times. This chain connects TRBV6-6 to TRBJ2-7; 14 bases line up with TRBD2. Trimming at V came to 5 bases and at J to 2 bases, leaving 14 bases not matched to a gene. Germline V gene lookup returns CDR1 MNHNY and CDR2 SVGAGI (reference sequence). This CDR3 has 19 amino acids. In DNA, the CDR3 is TGTGCCAGCAGTGATACCGGGACTAGCGGGAGCAGCCTCCCCTACGAGCAGTACTTC. It specifies CASSDTGTSGSSLPYEQYF.

This clonotype appeared many times. The genes are TRBV20-1 and TRBJ2-1, with D maybe TRBD2 (6 bases). V was pared by 0 bases and J by 8 bases, with 20 bases between. Germline V CDR1 and CDR2: DFQATT, SNEGSKA (reference sequence). The CDR3 has 16 residues. The CDR3 coding sequence is TGCAGTGCTAGAGATCTAGGAGGGAGTAGGGGCCATGAGCAGTTCTTC. Its translation: CSARDLGGSRGHEQFF.

This clonotype was seen many times. The V call is TRBV21-1, the J call TRBJ2-1; TRBD2 is taken as the D call from the table, unchecked against the DNA. TRBV21-1 is deemed a pseudogene. This CDR3 has 17 residues. The CDR3 DNA follows: TGTGCCAGCAGCAAAGCGCTGCCGGGAGGTTACCACTATGAGCAGTTCTTC. It is translated as CASSKALPGGYHYEQFF.